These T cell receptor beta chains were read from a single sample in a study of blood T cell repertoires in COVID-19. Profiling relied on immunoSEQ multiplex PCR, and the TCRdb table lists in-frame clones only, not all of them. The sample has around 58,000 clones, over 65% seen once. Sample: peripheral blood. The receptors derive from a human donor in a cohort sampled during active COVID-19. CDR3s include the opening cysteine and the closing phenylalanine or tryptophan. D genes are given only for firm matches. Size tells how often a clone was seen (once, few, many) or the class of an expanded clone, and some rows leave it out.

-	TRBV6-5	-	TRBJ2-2	CASGVERGTGELFF	TGTGCCAGCGGAGTAGAAAGAGGGACCGGGGAGCTGTTTTTT
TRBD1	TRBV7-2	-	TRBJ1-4	CASSVGGQGNEKLFF	TGTGCCAGCAGCGTAGGGGGACAGGGTAATGAAAAACTGTTTTTT
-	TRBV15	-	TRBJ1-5	CATSPKAGFISNQPQHF	TGTGCCACCAGTCCTAAAGCGGGGTTTATTAGCAATCAGCCCCAGCATTTT
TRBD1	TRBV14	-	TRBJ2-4	CASSQWTGGPKGNIQYF	TGTGCCAGCAGCCAATGGACAGGGGGCCCCAAGGGAAACATTCAGTACTTC
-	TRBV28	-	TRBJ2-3	CASSLGGRTDTQYF	TGTGCCAGCAGTTTGGGGGGACGCACAGATACGCAGTATTTT
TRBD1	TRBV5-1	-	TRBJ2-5	CASSLGGTGGEETQYF	TGCGCCAGCAGCTTGGGTGGGACAGGGGGTGAAGAGACCCAGTACTTC
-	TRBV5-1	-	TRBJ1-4	CASSLLAANEKLFF	TGCGCCAGCAGCTTGTTGGCGGCTAATGAAAAACTGTTTTTT
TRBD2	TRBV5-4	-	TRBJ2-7	CASSPGGDEQYF	TGTGCCAGCAGCCCCGGGGGGGACGAGCAGTACTTC
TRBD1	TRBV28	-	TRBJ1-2	CASSPPGTVANYGYTF	TGTGCCAGCAGTCCCCCCGGGACAGTAGCTAACTATGGCTACACCTTC
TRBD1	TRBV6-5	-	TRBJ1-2	CASSYSRTGGGYGYTF	TGTGCCAGCAGTTACTCGAGGACAGGGGGGGGCTATGGCTACACCTTC
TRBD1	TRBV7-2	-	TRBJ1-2	CASSSTGTGNGYTF	TGTGCCAGCAGCTCGACCGGGACAGGGAATGGCTACACCTTC
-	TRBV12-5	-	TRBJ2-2	CASGPARSGTGELFF	TGTGCTAGTGGTCCGGCAAGGTCGGGCACCGGGGAGCTGTTTTTT
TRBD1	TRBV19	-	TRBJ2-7	CASSPTGTGTYEQYF	TGTGCCAGTAGCCCTACCGGGACAGGTACCTACGAGCAGTACTTC
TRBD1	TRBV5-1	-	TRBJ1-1	CASSWNGQGVTEAFF	TGCGCCAGCAGCTGGAATGGACAGGGGGTCACTGAAGCTTTCTTT
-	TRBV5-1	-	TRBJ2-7	CASSSRGADYEQYF	TGCGCCAGCAGCTCTCGGGGGGCAGACTACGAGCAGTACTTC
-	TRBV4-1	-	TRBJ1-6	CASSQGGVQVWGSPLHF	TGCGCCAGCAGCCAAGGGGGCGTACAAGTATGGGGTTCACCCCTCCACTTT
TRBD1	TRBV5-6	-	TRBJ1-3	CASSPRGLSSGNTIYF	TGTGCCAGCAGCCCCAGGGGGCTCAGCTCTGGAAACACCATATATTTT
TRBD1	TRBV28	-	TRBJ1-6	CASILDRESPLHF	TGTGCCAGCATCCTGGACAGGGAGTCACCCCTCCACTTT
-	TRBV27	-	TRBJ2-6	CASSSGFSGANVLTF	TGTGCCAGCAGCTCGGGGTTCTCTGGGGCCAACGTCCTGACTTTC
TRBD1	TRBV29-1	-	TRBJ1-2	CSARQGANYGYTF	TGCAGCGCAAGACAGGGGGCTAACTATGGCTACACCTTC
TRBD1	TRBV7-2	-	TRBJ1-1	CASSLAPGQGTPAFF	TGTGCCAGCAGCTTAGCGCCTGGACAGGGGACGCCAGCTTTCTTT
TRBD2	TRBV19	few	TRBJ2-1	CASAPSGGNYNEQFF	TGTGCCAGTGCCCCTAGCGGGGGGAACTACAATGAGCAGTTCTTC
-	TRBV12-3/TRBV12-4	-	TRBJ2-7	CASSLAGGYEQYF	TGTGCCAGCAGTTTAGCAGGGGGCTACGAGCAGTACTTC
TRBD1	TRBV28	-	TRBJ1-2	CARQGTGVGYTF	TGTGCCAGGCAAGGGACAGGGGTTGGCTACACCTTC
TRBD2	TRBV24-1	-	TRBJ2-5	CATSGGGRETQYF	TGTGCCACCTCCGGCGGGGGGCGGGAGACCCAGTACTTC
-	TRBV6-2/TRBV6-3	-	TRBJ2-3	CASSPMRDTQYF	TGTGCCAGCAGCCCCATGAGGGATACGCAGTATTTT
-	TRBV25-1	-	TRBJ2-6	CASSEVSRKPSGANVLTF	TGTGCCAGCAGTGAAGTATCGCGAAAACCCTCTGGGGCCAACGTCCTGACTTTC
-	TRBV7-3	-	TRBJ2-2	CASSFTSQGRELFF	TGTGCCAGCAGCTTCACCTCACAGGGTCGGGAGCTGTTTTTT
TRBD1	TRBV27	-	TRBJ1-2	CASSFDRVQIHGYTF	TGTGCCAGCAGTTTCGACAGGGTCCAAATACATGGCTACACCTTC
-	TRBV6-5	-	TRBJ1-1	CASSLGHPWGTEAFF	TGTGCCAGCAGTTTGGGACACCCGTGGGGCACTGAAGCTTTCTTT
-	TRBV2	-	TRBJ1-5	CASRLTTGYSNQPQHF	TGTGCCAGCAGGCTGACCACAGGGTACAGCAATCAGCCCCAGCATTTT
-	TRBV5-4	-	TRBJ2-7	CASSFRGEQYF	TGTGCCAGCAGCTTCAGGGGCGAGCAGTACTTC
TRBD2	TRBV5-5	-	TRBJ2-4	CASSLERGQRSIQYF	TGTGCCAGCAGCTTGGAGCGGGGGCAGAGGAGCATTCAGTACTTC
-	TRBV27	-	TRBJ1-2	CASGGQYYGYTF	TGTGCCAGCGGGGGCCAGTACTATGGCTACACCTTC
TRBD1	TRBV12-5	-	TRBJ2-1	CASGLIRDRYNEQFF	TGTGCTAGTGGTTTGATCCGGGACAGATACAATGAGCAGTTCTTC
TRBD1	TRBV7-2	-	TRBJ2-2	CASSLRGQVLTGELFF	TGTGCCAGCAGCTTAAGGGGACAGGTCCTCACCGGGGAGCTGTTTTTT
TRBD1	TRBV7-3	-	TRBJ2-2	CASSLRGGNTGELFF	TGTGCCAGCAGCTTAAGAGGGGGCAATACCGGGGAGCTGTTTTTT